Listed below are T cell receptor beta chains from one sample, sequenced in a study of T cell responses to AZD1222 COVID-19 vaccine. Method: immunoSEQ multiplex PCR; TCRdb's copy keeps in-frame clones and lacks some. The repertoire holds about 140,000 clones, with around 90% as singletons. The sequencing used peripheral blood, collected on day 0 of AZD1222 vaccination. The receptors originated from an adult in good health. The CDR3 runs from the conserved cysteine through the conserved F or W. The D gene is left open where the match is weak. Only part of the rows carry a size: once, few, many, or a class if the clone is expanded.

v_call	clone_size	j_call	d_call	cdr3_nt	cdr3_aa
TRBV3-1/TRBV3-2	NA	TRBJ1-1	NA	TGTGCCAGCAGCCTAGGGCCTAGTGACACTAGGGCTTTCTTT	CASSLGPSDTRAFF
TRBV7-2	few	TRBJ1-1	NA	TGTGCCAGCAGCTTAGACTTTAGGGGAAGAACTGAAGCTTTCTTT	CASSLDFRGRTEAFF
TRBV7-2	few	TRBJ2-7	TRBD2	TGTGCCAGTCGACTAGCGGGAGGGACCTACGAGCAGTACTTC	CASRLAGGTYEQYF
TRBV6-5	NA	TRBJ2-5	NA	TGTGCCAGCAGTCTCCAGGGGTACCAAGAGACCCAGTACTTC	CASSLQGYQETQYF
TRBV11-3	NA	TRBJ1-1	NA	TGTGCCAGCAGCTTAGATAGAAGAAAGGGGGAATTTGAAGCTTTCTTT	CASSLDRRKGEFEAFF
TRBV7-2	NA	TRBJ1-4	NA	TGTGCCAGCAGCTTAGCGCGGGCAACTAATGAAAAACTGTTTTTT	CASSLARATNEKLFF
TRBV7-2	once	TRBJ1-4	NA	TGTGCCAGCAGCTTAGCACAGGGAACTAATGAAAAACTGTTTTTT	CASSLAQGTNEKLFF
TRBV11-1	NA	TRBJ2-1	TRBD2	TGTGCCAGCACCTCCGGGACTAGTCATCAAGAGGAGCAGTTCTTC	CASTSGTSHQEEQFF
TRBV19	NA	TRBJ2-7	NA	TGTGCCAGTAGCCAGGGGGGGACCGACGAGCAGTACTTC	CASSQGGTDEQYF
TRBV19	NA	TRBJ1-5	TRBD1	TGTGCCAGTAGAGACCGGGACAGCCGAGGTCAGCCCCAGCATTTT	CASRDRDSRGQPQHF
TRBV11-2	NA	TRBJ2-3	NA	TGTGCCAGCAGCGTATCCGGGGTAGATACGCAGTATTTT	CASSVSGVDTQYF
TRBV5-4	NA	TRBJ1-1	TRBD1	TGTGCCAGCACCGCGGGACAGGGTATCACTGAAGCTTTCTTT	CASTAGQGITEAFF
TRBV6-2/TRBV6-3	NA	TRBJ2-2	NA	TGTGCCAGCAGTTCTCAGGGCGGGGAGCTGTTTTTT	CASSSQGGELFF
TRBV4-1	NA	TRBJ2-2	NA	TGCGCCAGCAGCCAAGAACCAGCGGGTAGCTCCGGGGAGCTGTTTTTT	CASSQEPAGSSGELFF
TRBV5-8	NA	TRBJ2-4	NA	TGTGCCAGCAGCCACCGGGACGTTCTAGCCAAAAACATTCAGTACTTC	CASSHRDVLAKNIQYF
TRBV27	NA	TRBJ1-6	TRBD1	TGTGCCAGCAGTCAGGGGGGTACACCCCTCCACTTT	CASSQGGTPLHF
TRBV19	NA	TRBJ2-7	NA	TGTGCCAGTAGTGGAGGGCAGCGAAGCTCCTACGAGCAGTACTTC	CASSGGQRSSYEQYF
TRBV5-1	NA	TRBJ1-1	TRBD1	TGCGCCAGCAGCGATGGACAGGAAGGCACTGAAGCTTTCTTT	CASSDGQEGTEAFF
TRBV18	NA	TRBJ1-1	NA	TGTGCCAGCTCACCAGGGGCGACGGTGCGGACTGAAGCTTTCTTT	CASSPGATVRTEAFF
TRBV6-5	NA	TRBJ1-6	TRBD1	TGTGCCAGCAGAACTACCGGGACAGGGAATTCACCCCTCCACTTT	CASRTTGTGNSPLHF
TRBV24-1	NA	TRBJ1-1	NA	TGTGCCACCAGGGAGGGGCCGGGGGCTGAAGCTTTCTTT	CATREGPGAEAFF
TRBV7-9	NA	TRBJ2-1	NA	TGTGCCAGCAGCCCCACTAATGAGCAGTTCTTC	CASSPTNEQFF
TRBV7-9	NA	TRBJ1-1	NA	TGTGCCAGCAGCTTAGGAAAAAATGAGGCTTTCTTT	CASSLGKNEAFF
TRBV14	NA	TRBJ2-1	TRBD2	TGTGCCAGCAGCCAAGAACCCATGACTAGCGGGAGGGACAATGAGCAGTTCTTC	CASSQEPMTSGRDNEQFF
TRBV6-1	few	TRBJ2-7	TRBD1	TGTGCCAGCAGTGAGTCCCAGGGACAGCCCTCCTACGAGCAGTACTTC	CASSESQGQPSYEQYF
TRBV5-1	NA	TRBJ2-7	NA	TGCGCCAGCAGCCGTCGCAGACAGGACTACGACGAGCAGTACTTC	CASSRRRQDYDEQYF
TRBV5-6	NA	TRBJ2-6	NA	TGTGCCAGCAGCTTGTGGGGTGCTGGGGCCAACGTCCTGACTTTC	CASSLWGAGANVLTF
TRBV4-3	NA	TRBJ2-7	NA	TGCGCCAGCAGCCAGGGGACTTCGGATGAGCAGTACTTC	CASSQGTSDEQYF
TRBV11-2	NA	TRBJ2-7	TRBD2	TGTGCCAGCAGCGACCGCGGGAGCTCCTACGAGCAGTACTTC	CASSDRGSSYEQYF